This TCR beta chain was profiled in a study of blood T cells in healthy people across ages (dated by TCRdb to about 2015). For the study in its entirety: In model experiments, roughly one uniquely barcoded TCR beta cDNA molecule per two T cells was captured by template switching. To track age-related changes in TCR beta repertoire diversity, the study relied on deep sequencing normalized with unique cDNA molecular identifiers. Donors were grouped into four age groups: young (average 16 years), middle-aged (about 38), aged (around 60) and long-lived (about 90). To avoid experimental bias, donors of different ages were distributed randomly across sequencing lanes. The study analyzed two additional independent replicas of 1 million unique cDNA reads from the same blood draw for two donors, one aged 18 to 29 and one aged 80 or older.

The library came from 5' RACE. TCRdb records Illumina HiSeq 2500 as the sequencer. A second roughly 6 to 12 cycle PCR used a sample-barcoded 5' primer and a J-beta primer mix. A unique molecular identifier was introduced onto each TCR beta cDNA molecule by a template-switch 5' adaptor carrying 12 random nucleotides. Each sample yielded at least 2.5 million CDR3-containing paired-end reads. The Mint cDNA synthesis kit, primed by a TRBC-specific oligonucleotide, was used to synthesize first-strand cDNA from all RNA. All cDNA was treated with uracil-DNA glycosylase and then went through a first 18-cycle PCR with the universal primers M1SS and BC2_uni_R. The paper's data handling went like this. For normalization, 1 million high-quality reads, each with a distinct molecular identifier, were randomly selected from each sample. Reads sharing molecular identifiers were discarded rather than binned into consensus sequences. MiTCR, set to a Q25 quality threshold and the strictest error-elimination algorithm, was used for CDR3 identification, clonotype clustering and error correction. A nonparametric unseen species model with Euler transformation was used to estimate lower-bound total TCR beta diversity. TCRdb passed the public sequencing reads through fastp at Q25 and MiXCR, retaining productive beta sequences. Identical CDR3 protein sequences are pooled into one entry, listed with their most common genes and DNA. The V and J calls and clone size come from TCRdb's table, not from the authors' own analysis. In this sample the table shows about 1.5 million distinct CDR3 sequences, 40% to 45% of which occur a single time. Over 3.5% of the sample belongs to the ten largest clones.

Of note for this clonotype: Its cognate antigen has yet to be identified. No quality values exist for individual bases; no much larger clone is one base distant.

For this chain, trimming is 4 bases at the V end and 7 bases at the J end, and the number of junction bases without a gene match is 7. The CDR1 and CDR2 encoded by the germline V gene (reference sequence) are SGHKS and YYEKEE. Inclusive of the bounding cysteine and phenylalanine, the CDR3 is 14 residues long. Here the CDR3 DNA is all that survives: 42 bases in frame from base 1. Study-wide conclusions, independent of this receptor: Because donor CMV infection status was unknown, age-related changes in expanded clonotypes were potentially confounded. The long-lived group showed more naive CD4+ T cells, fewer expanded clones and increased TCR diversity than the aged group, suggesting age selection. Total diversity estimates from one million sequenced T cells were considered lower bounds and underestimates. The percentage of naive T cells measured by flow cytometry correlated strongly with observed TCR beta diversity. Observed TCR beta diversity per million T cells fell roughly linearly with age, and a significant reduction was already apparent by age roughly 40. Conclusive comparison of naive and antigen-experienced compartments was prevented by the profiling of bulk unsorted PBMCs.

Donors were 39 systemically healthy Caucasian individuals from Russia aged roughly 6 to 90 years. Each donor gave around 9 milliliters of peripheral blood, collected into EDTA-treated Vacutainer tubes. PBMCs were isolated by Ficoll-Paque density-gradient centrifugation, with at least 7 million obtained per sample. Total RNA was extracted from PBMCs with Trizol reagent, with at least 5.5 micrograms obtained per sample. The percentages of naive CD45RAhigh/CD27high T cells were determined by flow cytometry on a PBMC aliquot from every donor. Recombination connected TRBV5-5 to TRBJ2-1, and 8 bases in between align with TRBD1. The source is a young woman in good health. Sequenced input: blood. The DNA sequence is TGTGCCAGCAGCGTAGACAGGGGATGGAATGAGCAGTTCTTC. It is translated as CASSVDRGWNEQFF.